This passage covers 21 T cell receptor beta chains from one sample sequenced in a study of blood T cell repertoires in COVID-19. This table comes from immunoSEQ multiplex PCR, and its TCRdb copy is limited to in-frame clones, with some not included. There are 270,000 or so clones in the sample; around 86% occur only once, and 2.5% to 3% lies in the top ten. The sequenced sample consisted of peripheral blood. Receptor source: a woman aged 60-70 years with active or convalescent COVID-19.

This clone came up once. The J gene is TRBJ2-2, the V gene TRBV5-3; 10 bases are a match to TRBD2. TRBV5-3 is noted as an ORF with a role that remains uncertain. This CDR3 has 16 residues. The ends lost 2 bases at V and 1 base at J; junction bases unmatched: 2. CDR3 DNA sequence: TGTGCCAGAAGCTTTAGCGGGGGGAAGAACACCGGGGAGCTGTTTTTT. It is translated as CARSFSGGKNTGELFF.

The CDR3 region has the DNA TGTGCCAGCAGAGGGGGATGGCAGGGGACCCAGTACTTC. Protein sequence: CASRGGWQGTQYF. This rearrangement joins TRBV6-5 to TRBJ2-5, with D perhaps TRBD1 (6 bases). The germline V gene encodes CDR1 MNHEY and CDR2 SVGAGI. Trimming took 6 bases from V and 7 from J, leaving 15 bases between them. This CDR3 comprises 13 residues.

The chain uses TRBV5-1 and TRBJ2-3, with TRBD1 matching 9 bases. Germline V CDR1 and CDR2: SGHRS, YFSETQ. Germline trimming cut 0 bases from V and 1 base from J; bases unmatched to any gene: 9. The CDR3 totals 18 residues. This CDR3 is CASSLVGRRQGGTDTQYF. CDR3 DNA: TGCGCCAGCAGCTTGGTGGGGCGGCGACAGGGGGGCACAGATACGCAGTATTTT.

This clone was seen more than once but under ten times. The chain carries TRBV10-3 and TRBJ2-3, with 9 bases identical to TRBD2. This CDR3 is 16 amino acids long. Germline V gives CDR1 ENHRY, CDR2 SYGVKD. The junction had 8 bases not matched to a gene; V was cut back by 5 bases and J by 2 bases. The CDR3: CAISSPGLAPTDTQYF. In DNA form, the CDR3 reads TGTGCCATCAGTAGTCCGGGACTAGCTCCCACAGATACGCAGTATTTT.

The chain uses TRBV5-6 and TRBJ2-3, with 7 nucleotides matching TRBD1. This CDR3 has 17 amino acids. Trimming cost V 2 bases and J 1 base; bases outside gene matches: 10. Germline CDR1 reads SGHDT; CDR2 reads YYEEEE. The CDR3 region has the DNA TGTGCCAGCAGCTTAATACAGGGGCTCCGAGGCACAGATACGCAGTATTTT. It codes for CASSLIQGLRGTDTQYF. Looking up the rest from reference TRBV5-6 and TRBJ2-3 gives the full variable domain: DAGVTQSPTHLIKTRGQQVTLRCSPKSGHDTVSWYQQALGQGPQFIFQYYEEEERQRGNFPDRFSGHQFPNYSSELNVNALLLGDSALYLCASSLIQGLRGTDTQYFGPGTRLTVL.

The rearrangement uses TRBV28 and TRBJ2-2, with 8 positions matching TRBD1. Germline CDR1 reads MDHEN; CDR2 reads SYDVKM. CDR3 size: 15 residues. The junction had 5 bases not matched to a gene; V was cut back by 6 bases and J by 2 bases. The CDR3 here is CASRPTGVNTGELFF. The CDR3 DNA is TGTGCCAGCAGACCGACAGGGGTAAACACCGGGGAGCTGTTTTTT.

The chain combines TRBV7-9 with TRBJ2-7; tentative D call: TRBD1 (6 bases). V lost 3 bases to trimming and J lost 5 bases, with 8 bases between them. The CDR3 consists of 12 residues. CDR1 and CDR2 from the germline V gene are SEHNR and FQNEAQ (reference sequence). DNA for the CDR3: TGTGCCAGCAGCTTGAACAGGGACGAGCAGTACTTC. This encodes CASSLNRDEQYF.

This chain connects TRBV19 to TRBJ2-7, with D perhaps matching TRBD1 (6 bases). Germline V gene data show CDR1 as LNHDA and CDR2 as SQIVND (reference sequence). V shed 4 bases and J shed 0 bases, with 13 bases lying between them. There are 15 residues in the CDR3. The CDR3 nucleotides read TGTGCCAGTAGTACAGGGGCCTATAGCTCCTACGAGCAGTACTTC. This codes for CASSTGAYSSYEQYF.

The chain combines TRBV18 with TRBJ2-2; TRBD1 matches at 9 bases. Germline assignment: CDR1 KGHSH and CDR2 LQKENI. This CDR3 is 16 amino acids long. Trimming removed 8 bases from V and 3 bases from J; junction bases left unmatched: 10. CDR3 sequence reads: CASHKGTGMHTGELFF. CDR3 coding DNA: TGTGCCAGCCACAAGGGGACAGGGATGCACACCGGGGAGCTGTTTTTT.

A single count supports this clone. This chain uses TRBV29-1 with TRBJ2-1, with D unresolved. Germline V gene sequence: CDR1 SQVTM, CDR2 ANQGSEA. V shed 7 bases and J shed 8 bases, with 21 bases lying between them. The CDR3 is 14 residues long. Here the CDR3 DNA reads TGCAGCGCCATCTCAGGCCGAAACATTCATGAGCAGTTCTTC. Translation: CSAISGRNIHEQFF.

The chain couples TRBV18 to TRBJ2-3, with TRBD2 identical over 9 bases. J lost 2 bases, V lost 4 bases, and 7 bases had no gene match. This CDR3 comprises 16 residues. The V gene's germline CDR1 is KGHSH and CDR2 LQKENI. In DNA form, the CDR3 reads TGTGCCAGCTCACGATCAGCGGGGGGAAACACAGATACGCAGTATTTT. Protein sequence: CASSRSAGGNTDTQYF.

The CDR3 DNA is TGTGCCATCAGTGTGACAGGGGGTAGCAATCAGCCCCAGCATTTT. Protein sequence: CAISVTGGSNQPQHF. The V call is TRBV10-3, the J call TRBJ1-5; 9 bases are a match to TRBD1. The germline V gene encodes CDR1 ENHRY and CDR2 SYGVKD. The CDR3 is made up of 15 amino acids. The J segment lost 0 bases and the V segment lost 4 bases, leaving 1 base of the junction unmatched.

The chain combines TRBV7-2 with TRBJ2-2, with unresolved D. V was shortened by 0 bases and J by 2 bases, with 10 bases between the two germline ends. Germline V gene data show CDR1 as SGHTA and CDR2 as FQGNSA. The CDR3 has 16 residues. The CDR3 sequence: CASSLAPVSNTGELFF. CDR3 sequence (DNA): TGTGCCAGCAGCTTAGCCCCGGTATCCAACACCGGGGAGCTGTTTTTT.

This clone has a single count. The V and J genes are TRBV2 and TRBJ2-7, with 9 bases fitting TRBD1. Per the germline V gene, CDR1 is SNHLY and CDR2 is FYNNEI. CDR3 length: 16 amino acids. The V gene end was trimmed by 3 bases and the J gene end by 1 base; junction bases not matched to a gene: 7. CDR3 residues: CASSDRSGQGSYEQYF. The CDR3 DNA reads TGTGCCAGCAGTGATAGGTCGGGACAGGGTTCCTACGAGCAGTACTTC. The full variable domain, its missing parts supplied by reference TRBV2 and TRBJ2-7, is EPEVTQTPSHQVTQMGQEVILRCVPISNHLYFYWYRQILGQKVEFLVSFYNNEISEKSEIFDDQFSVERPDGSNFTLKIRSTKLEDSAMYFCASSDRSGQGSYEQYFGPGTRLTVT.

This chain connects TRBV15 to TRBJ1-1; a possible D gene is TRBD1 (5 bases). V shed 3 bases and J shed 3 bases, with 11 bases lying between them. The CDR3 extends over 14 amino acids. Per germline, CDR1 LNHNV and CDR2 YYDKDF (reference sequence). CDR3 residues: CATSRGRADTEAFF. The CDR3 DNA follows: TGTGCCACCAGCAGGGGCAGGGCGGACACTGAAGCTTTCTTT.

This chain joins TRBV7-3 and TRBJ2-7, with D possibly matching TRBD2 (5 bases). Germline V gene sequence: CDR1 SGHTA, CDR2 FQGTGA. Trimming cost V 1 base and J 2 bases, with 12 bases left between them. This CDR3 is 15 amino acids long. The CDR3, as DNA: TGTGCCAGCAGCTTAAATCCCGGGGAAGCCTACGAGCAGTACTTC. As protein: CASSLNPGEAYEQYF.

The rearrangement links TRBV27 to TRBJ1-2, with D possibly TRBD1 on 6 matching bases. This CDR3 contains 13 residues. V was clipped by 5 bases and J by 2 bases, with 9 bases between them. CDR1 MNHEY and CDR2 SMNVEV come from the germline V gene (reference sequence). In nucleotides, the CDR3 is TGTGCCAGCAGTACAACAGGGAACTATGGCTACACCTTC. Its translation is CASSTTGNYGYTF.

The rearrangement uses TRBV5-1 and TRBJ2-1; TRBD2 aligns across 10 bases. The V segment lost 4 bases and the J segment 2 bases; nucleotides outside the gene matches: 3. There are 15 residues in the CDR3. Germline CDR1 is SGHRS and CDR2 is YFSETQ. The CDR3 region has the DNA TGCGCCAGCAGCAGAGGGACTAGCGCCTACAATGAGCAGTTCTTC. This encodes CASSRGTSAYNEQFF.

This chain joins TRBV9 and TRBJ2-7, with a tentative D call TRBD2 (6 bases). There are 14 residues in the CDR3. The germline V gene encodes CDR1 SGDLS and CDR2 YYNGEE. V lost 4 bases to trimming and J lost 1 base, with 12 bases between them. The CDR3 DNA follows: TGTGCCAGCAGCCTCTGGGACTCTTCCTACGAGCAGTACTTC. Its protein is CASSLWDSSYEQYF.

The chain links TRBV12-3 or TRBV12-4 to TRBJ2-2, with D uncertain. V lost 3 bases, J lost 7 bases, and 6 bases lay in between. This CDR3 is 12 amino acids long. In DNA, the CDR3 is TGTGCCAGCAGTTTTCCTTACGGGGAGCTGTTTTTT. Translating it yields CASSFPYGELFF.

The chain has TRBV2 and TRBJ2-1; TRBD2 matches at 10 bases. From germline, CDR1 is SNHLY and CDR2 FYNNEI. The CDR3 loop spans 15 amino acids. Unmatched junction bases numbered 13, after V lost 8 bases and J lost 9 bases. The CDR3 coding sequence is TGTGCCAGCGTTCCCAGCGGGGGGGCCAGTGGTGAGCAGTTCTTC. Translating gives CASVPSGGASGEQFF.